This TCR beta chain was profiled in a study of T cells in Graves' hyperthyroidism and ophthalmopathy. Broader study findings: The majority of expanded thyroid clonotypes above 0.001 also appeared in blood.

This clonotype was found a few times. Its specificity is unknown. Amplified regions were TCR beta CDR3 sequences from RNA transcripts. First-round RT-PCR of the TCR CDR3 relied on the HTBI primer set. TCRdb independently ran MiXCR on the multiplex PCR reads; one entry per CDR3 protein. Here the sample spans under 650,000 distinct CDR3 sequences, 16% being singletons. V lost 2 bases and J 4 bases, leaving 15 bases between the germline ends. The germline V gene has CDR1 MDHEN and CDR2 SYDVKM. The CDR3 extends over 16 amino acids. The genes are TRBV28 and TRBJ1-5; D might be TRBD1 (6 bases). The TCR was taken from a woman aged 30 to 39 with Graves' hyperthyroidism. Material: blood. The CDR3 loop is CASSLLRGTRNQPQHF. The CDR3 bases are TGTGCCAGCAGTTTACTTCGGGGGACAAGGAATCAGCCCCAGCATTTT.